The 27 T cell receptor beta chains presented below share a single source sample, sequenced in a study of blood T cells in healthy people across ages. A sample-barcoded 5' primer and a J-beta primer mix were used in a second PCR of roughly 7 to 12 cycles. MiXCR, run by TCRdb on the 5' RACE reads, gives a single entry per CDR3 protein. The data contain approximately 900,000 distinct CDR3 sequences, 25% to 30% of them singletons. These same data were also listed under a study on T cells of mothers and their children.

What was sequenced was blood. These receptors were taken from a woman between 40 and 50 years old in good health.

This clonotype was detected only a few times. At one end, the junction sequence differs from germline, possibly due to a read error. The J gene is TRBJ1-5, the V gene TRBV20-1; D possibly corresponds to TRBD1 (5 bases). Germline-derived CDR1 and CDR2 are DFQATT and SNEGSKA (reference sequence). This CDR3 has 15 residues. The CDR3 nucleotides are TGCAGTGCTAGGGTCAGGGAGTCTAGCGATCAGCCCCAGCATTTT. This gives the protein CSARVRESSDQPQHF.

In this sample, this clonotype turned up a few times. The chain employs TRBV5-1 and TRBJ1-1, with D hard to call. Trimming took 2 bases from V and 1 from J, leaving 6 bases between them. Germline lookup yields CDR1 SGHRS and CDR2 YFSETQ. The CDR3 contains 13 residues. The CDR3 spells CASSFRTNTEAFF. Here the CDR3 DNA reads TGCGCCAGCAGCTTCCGGACGAACACTGAAGCTTTCTTT.

On this clonotype: A much more abundant neighbour one base away suggests this may be a read error. The chain recombines TRBV11-2 with TRBJ2-7; TRBD1 might be the D (6 bases). CDR1 SGHAT and CDR2 FQNNGV come from the germline V gene. The germline V and J ends were trimmed by 5 bases and 5 bases, with 19 bases remaining between them. CDR3 length: 15 residues. The CDR3 region has the DNA TGTGCCAGCAGCCCCAGGACAGTGACGATCAACGAGCAGTACTTC. Protein sequence: CASSPRTVTINEQYF.

The chain carries TRBV3-1 and TRBJ1-1; D call uncertain. The CDR3 is made up of 15 amino acids. CDR1 LGHDT and CDR2 YNNKEL come from the germline V gene (reference sequence). V was cut by 2 bases and J by 1 base, with 11 bases left in between. This chain's CDR3 is CASSQSPGGNTEAFF. The CDR3 nucleotides are TGTGCCAGCAGCCAATCCCCTGGAGGGAACACTGAAGCTTTCTTT.

This clonotype was observed a few times. The chain employs TRBV18 and TRBJ1-5; D ambiguous. The CDR3 is 14 amino acids. The ends were cut back, 5 bases at V and 3 bases at J, with 11 bases in the middle. Germline CDR1 is KGHSH and CDR2 is LQKENI. The CDR3 coding sequence is TGTGCCAGCTCAAGGCGGGGTGACAATCAGCCCCAGCATTTT. Amino acids: CASSRRGDNQPQHF.

The chain combines TRBV28 with TRBJ1-4, with 7 bases identical to TRBD1. With V trimmed by 5 bases and J by 4 bases, 4 bases remained unmatched. From germline, CDR1 is MDHEN and CDR2 SYDVKM. This CDR3 is 14 amino acids long. The CDR3 loop reads CASSTGVRNEKLFF. The CDR3 DNA follows: TGTGCCAGCAGTACAGGGGTCCGTAATGAAAAACTGTTTTTT.

As for this clonotype: Being one base from a much bigger clone, this may be a read error. The V gene is TRBV29-1, the J gene TRBJ2-7; D perhaps matches TRBD1 (5 bases). CDR1 and CDR2 from the germline V gene are SQVTM and ANQGSEA. This CDR3 is built from 14 residues. Written as DNA, the CDR3 is TGCGGCGTCGCAACAGGAGCGACCTCCTACGAGCAGTACTTC. Translating it yields CGVATGATSYEQYF.

This clonotype showed up many times. The chain joins TRBV6-2 or TRBV6-3 to TRBJ2-2; 8 bases map to TRBD1. CDR3 length equals 16 residues. The V gene's germline CDR1 is MNHEY and CDR2 SVGEGT. V shed 1 base, J shed 1 base, and the junction held 2 bases outside the gene matches. The chain's CDR3 is CASSYWTGWNTGELFF. The CDR3 DNA sequence: TGTGCCAGCAGTTACTGGACAGGGTGGAACACCGGGGAGCTGTTTTTT.

This chain connects TRBV20-1 to TRBJ2-5; TRBD2 matches 7 bases. The DNA end is more similar to TRBJ2-7, so the J call may be wrong. CDR1 and CDR2 (germline): DFQATT, SNEGSKA (reference sequence). There are 14 residues in the CDR3. DNA of the CDR3: TGCAGTGCTAGGTGGGGGGGAAGGACCTACGAGCAGTACTTC. As protein: CSARWGGRTYEQYF.

This clonotype was detected ten times or more. This chain connects TRBV9 to TRBJ2-1; D might be TRBD2 (7 bases). There are 14 residues in the CDR3. V lost 4 bases, J lost 9 bases, and 17 bases lay in between. The germline CDR1 and CDR2 sequences are SGDLS and YYNGEE. In DNA form, the CDR3 reads TGTGCCAGCAGCTCCTTGACTAGCAGGGGTGAGCAGTTCTTC. It yields the protein CASSSLTSRGEQFF.

Many counts were recorded for this clonotype. V gene TRBV7-2 combines with J gene TRBJ2-5; 9 bases match TRBD1. The CDR3 covers 19 residues. V gave up 3 bases and J gave up 5 bases; unmatched junction bases: 19. CDR1 and CDR2 from the germline V gene are SGHTA and FQGNSA. The CDR3 DNA reads as TGTGCCAGCAGCTTGAAGCTAACGGGACAGGGTTTTGACTTGGAGACCCAGTACTTC. This codes for CASSLKLTGQGFDLETQYF.

The genes are TRBV7-9 and TRBJ2-7; D perhaps matches TRBD2 (6 bases). V lost 6 bases and J 1 base, leaving 7 bases between the germline ends. The germline V gene encodes CDR1 SEHNR and CDR2 FQNEAQ (reference sequence). The CDR3 is made up of 12 amino acids. The CDR3 here is CASRRESYEQYF. The CDR3 DNA reads TGTGCCAGCAGACGGGAGTCCTACGAGCAGTACTTC. The full variable domain, completed using reference TRBV7-9 and TRBJ2-7, is DTGVSQNPRHKITKRGQNVTFRCDPISEHNRLYWYRQTLGQGPEFLTYFQNEAQLEKSRLLSDRFSAERPKGSFSTLEIQRTEQGDSAMYLCASRRESYEQYFGPGTRLTVT.

This chain connects TRBV24-1 to TRBJ1-5; no clear D gene. V was shortened by 3 bases and J by 1 base, with 9 bases between the two germline ends. Germline V CDR1 and CDR2: KGHDR, SFDVKD. The CDR3 extends over 15 amino acids. The CDR3 DNA sequence: TGTGCCACCAGTGATCCCGTGGACAGCAATCAGCCCCAGCATTTT. It encodes CATSDPVDSNQPQHF.

Here the CDR3 reads CSARVSGGAELGQYF. For the CDR3, the DNA is TGCAGTGCTAGAGTTAGCGGGGGGGCCGAATTGGGGCAGTATTTT. The chain carries TRBV20-1 and TRBJ2-3; 11 positions agree with TRBD2. The V segment lost 1 base and the J segment 11 bases; nucleotides outside the gene matches: 11. The CDR3 is made up of 15 amino acids. CDR1 and CDR2 (germline): DFQATT, SNEGSKA (reference sequence).

V and J are TRBV4-3 and TRBJ2-3; D not certain. The CDR3 contains 16 residues. With 3 bases removed from V and 0 bases from J, the gap between germline ends came to 13 bases. Germline V gene sequence: CDR1 LGHNA, CDR2 YSLEER. DNA of the CDR3: TGCGCCAGCAGCCACGTACCTAGTGCTAGCACAGATACGCAGTATTTT. The encoded protein is CASSHVPSASTDTQYF.

The chain has TRBV5-1 and TRBJ1-2; TRBD1 matches at 8 bases. Germline CDR1 is SGHRS and CDR2 is YFSETQ. The V and J ends lost 4 bases and 4 bases, in that order; junction bases with no gene match: 9. The CDR3 extends over 15 amino acids. The CDR3 DNA is TGCGCCAGCAGCCCGGGACAGGCGCGTGCCTATGGCTACACCTTC. It is translated as CASSPGQARAYGYTF.

The chain is built from TRBV5-5 and TRBJ1-4; 7 bases are a match to TRBD1. There are 15 residues in the CDR3. The V segment lost 2 bases and the J segment 8 bases; nucleotides outside the gene matches: 9. Germline CDR1 SGHKS, CDR2 YYEKEE (reference sequence). The CDR3 loop reads CASSLPGTEEEKLFF. Here the CDR3 DNA reads TGTGCCAGCAGCTTACCCGGGACAGAAGAGGAAAAACTGTTTTTT.

In regard to this clonotype: Possible read error: a much larger clone is one base away. The limits of the CDR3 on the DNA are not certain, so only TCRdb's listed CDR3 is given. V is TRBV20-1 and J is TRBJ2-6; whether TRBD1, the table's D call, matches the DNA was not checked. The CDR3 extends over 15 residues, inclusive of both ends. Germline V gives CDR1 DFQATT, CDR2 SNEGSKA (reference sequence). CDR3 residues: CSAREWAAGANVRTF.

The rearrangement joins TRBV7-2 to TRBJ1-2; TRBD1 aligns across 8 bases. V gave up 5 bases and J gave up 2 bases; unmatched junction bases: 7. The CDR3 runs 15 residues. Germline CDR1 is SGHTA and CDR2 is FQGNSA. CDR3: CASSTTDRANYGYTF. The CDR3 DNA reads TGTGCCAGCAGCACCACGGACAGGGCCAACTATGGCTACACCTTC.

This clonotype was detected a few times. V and J are TRBV7-2 and TRBJ2-3; no clear D. The germline CDR1 and CDR2 sequences are SGHTA and FQGNSA. The CDR3 is 14 amino acids. With 6 bases removed from V and 1 base from J, the gap between germline ends came to 11 bases. The CDR3 protein is CASSFEARTDTQYF. Written as DNA, the CDR3 is TGTGCCAGCAGTTTCGAGGCTCGCACAGATACGCAGTATTTT.

The V and J genes are TRBV2 and TRBJ1-5; D gene ambiguous. This CDR3 spans 12 amino acids. The germline CDR1 and CDR2 sequences are SNHLY and FYNNEI. V was clipped by 2 bases and J by 6 bases, with 5 bases between them. The CDR3 bases are TGTGCCAGCAGTGAATACACTCAGCCCCAGCATTTT. This gives the protein CASSEYTQPQHF.

The chain joins TRBV6-4 to TRBJ2-1; tentative D call: TRBD2 (6 bases). The CDR3 extends over 14 amino acids. V was trimmed by 5 bases and J by 8 bases, leaving 16 bases between them. Germline-derived CDR1 and CDR2 are MRHNA and SNTAGT. This CDR3 reads CASSRSKEGDEQFF. The CDR3 DNA is TGTGCCAGCAGTCGGTCGAAGGAGGGCGATGAGCAGTTCTTC.

This clonotype was detected many times. The chain joins TRBV12-3 or TRBV12-4 to TRBJ1-2; unclear D gene. This CDR3 has 13 amino acids. V lost 7 bases to trimming and J lost 5 bases, with 14 bases between them. Here the CDR3 reads CASTIAPYYGYTF. CDR3 in DNA: TGTGCCAGCACTATTGCCCCCTATTATGGCTACACCTTC.

Points on this clonotype: Being one base from a much bigger clone, this may be a read error. This chain connects TRBV6-2 or TRBV6-3 to TRBJ2-7; D perhaps matches TRBD1 (5 bases). This CDR3 has 13 residues. Trimming pared 6 bases from V and 4 bases from J, leaving 13 bases between. From germline, CDR1 is MNHEY and CDR2 SVGEGT. The CDR3 loop is CASRYSRAYEQYF. For the CDR3, the DNA is TGTGCCAGCAGGTATAGCAGGGCTTACGAGCAGTACTTC.

This clonotype has ten or more counts. J is TRBJ2-3 and V is TRBV20-1; D might be TRBD2 (5 bases). The V and J ends lost 5 bases and 0 bases respectively, with 18 bases between them. The CDR3 runs to 16 residues. Germline V gene data show CDR1 as DFQATT and CDR2 as SNEGSKA (reference sequence). Written as DNA, the CDR3 is TGCAGTGCTCCTACTTTGACTATCGCTAGCACAGATACGCAGTATTTT. It translates to CSAPTLTIASTDTQYF.

This clonotype was counted only a few times. This chain uses TRBV20-1 with TRBJ1-2; the D is unclear. The CDR3 spans 14 residues. Germline values: CDR1 DFQATT, CDR2 SNEGSKA (reference sequence). V was shortened by 3 bases and J by 3 bases, with 14 bases between the two germline ends. Here the CDR3 DNA reads TGCAGTGCTAGGTCGGACGACGCGGACTATGGCTACACCTTC. Protein sequence: CSARSDDADYGYTF.

This clonotype was detected only a few times. The chain recombines TRBV13 with TRBJ1-2, with 7 bases aligning to TRBD1. The CDR3 extends over 16 amino acids. The J segment lost 6 bases and the V segment lost 2 bases, leaving 12 bases of the junction unmatched. CDR1 and CDR2 (germline): PRHDT, FYEKMQ (reference sequence). The CDR3 region is CASSLRQGVVLDGYTF. The DNA for the CDR3 is TGTGCCAGCAGCTTAAGGCAGGGGGTTGTTCTGGATGGCTACACCTTC.